The 30 T cell receptor beta chains in this list originate from one sample, sequenced in a study of blood T cell repertoires in COVID-19. The protocol was immunoSEQ multiplex PCR, while the TCRdb copy is restricted to in-frame clones and leaves out a portion. The table includes some 270,000 clones, over 75% detected once. What was sequenced was PBMCs or T cells enriched from blood (not recorded which). The receptors shown here come from a woman in her fifties or sixties with acute COVID-19.

This clone was detected a few times. This sequence joins TRBV5-1 and TRBJ1-5; tentative D call: TRBD1 (6 bases). V lost 2 bases and J 3 bases, leaving 9 bases between the germline ends. CDR3 length: 14 amino acids. Germline assignment: CDR1 SGHRS and CDR2 YFSETQ. DNA for the CDR3: TGCGCCAGCAGCTTAGGGGGAGTCAATCAGCCCCAGCATTTT. Encoded protein: CASSLGGVNQPQHF.

This sequence joins TRBV7-2 and TRBJ1-1, with no clear D. CDR1 is SGHTA and CDR2 is FQGNSA in the germline V gene. The ends were cut back, 7 bases at V and 1 base at J, with 16 bases in the middle. This CDR3 is built from 15 residues. CDR3 nucleotide sequence: TGTGCCAGCAACCCCCCCGGACTCTGGAACACTGAAGCTTTCTTT. Protein: CASNPPGLWNTEAFF.

This clone was observed a handful of times. The genes are TRBV2 and TRBJ1-2; D not certain. This CDR3 region has 15 residues. Germline lookup yields CDR1 SNHLY and CDR2 FYNNEI. Trimming took 2 bases from V and 4 from J, leaving 14 bases between them. CDR3 in DNA: TGTGCCAGCAGTGAAAGGACGGCGGGGAGCTATGGCTACACCTTC. Translating it yields CASSERTAGSYGYTF.

This rearrangement joins TRBV6-5 to TRBJ1-2, with 9 bases that match TRBD1. This CDR3 has 15 residues. CDR1 and CDR2 from the germline V gene are MNHEY and SVGAGI. Trimming took 5 bases from V and 8 from J; bases not matched to a gene: 12. CDR3 region: CASSPLTGTGSGYTF. The CDR3 DNA sequence: TGTGCCAGCAGTCCCCTTACTGGGACAGGGAGCGGCTACACCTTC.

The V call is TRBV4-3, the J call TRBJ1-1, with D perhaps TRBD1 (5 bases). V was trimmed by 0 bases and J by 4 bases, leaving 15 bases between them. The CDR3 runs 16 residues. The V gene's germline CDR1 is LGHNA and CDR2 YSLEER. The CDR3 nucleotides read TGCGCCAGCAGCCAAGACCTTGGGCCGGGGGGCACTGAAGCTTTCTTT. It translates to CASSQDLGPGGTEAFF.

The chain is built from TRBV11-2 and TRBJ1-2; D gene ambiguous. CDR3 length: 15 amino acids. The V end lost 0 bases, the J end lost 4 bases, and 12 bases lay between the germline ends. Germline lookup yields CDR1 SGHAT and CDR2 FQNNGV. This chain's CDR3 is CASSLEPHSPYGYTF. In DNA form, the CDR3 reads TGTGCCAGCAGCTTAGAACCACATTCTCCCTATGGCTACACCTTC.

In DNA form, the CDR3 reads TGCGCCAGCAGTCAATTAACCCCGGCGCCACACTCCAGGGAATTCATGAACACTGAAGCTTTCTTT. Amino acids: CASSQLTPAPHSREFMNTEAFF. This chain links TRBV23-1 with TRBJ1-1; D may be TRBD1 (5 bases). TRBV23-1 is marked as an open reading frame, function uncertain. The CDR3 is made up of 22 amino acids. V lost 1 base to trimming and J lost 0 bases, with 30 bases between them.

The chain uses TRBV13 and TRBJ2-1, with 10 bases fitting TRBD2. With 2 bases clipped from V and 7 bases from J, the junction kept 8 bases outside the gene matches. This CDR3 spans 16 amino acids. CDR1 and CDR2 from the germline V gene are PRHDT and FYEKMQ (reference sequence). The CDR3 bases are TGTGCCAGCAGCTTACCGAGCGGGGGGGCCGGAAATGAGCAGTTCTTC. Translating it yields CASSLPSGGAGNEQFF.

The V and J genes are TRBV3-1 (or the pseudogene TRBV3-2) and TRBJ2-5; 9 bases match TRBD2. The V gene's germline CDR1 is LGHDT and CDR2 YNNKEL (reference sequence). This CDR3 has 13 amino acids. The junction had 3 bases not matched to a gene; V was cut back by 6 bases and J by 4 bases. The CDR3 nucleotides read TGTGCCAGCAGTCGCGGGAGGGGAGAGACCCAGTACTTC. This sequence encodes CASSRGRGETQYF.

The chain employs TRBV9 and TRBJ2-2; TRBD1 might be the D (6 bases). The CDR3 totals 15 residues. Germline assignment: CDR1 SGDLS and CDR2 YYNGEE. Trimming stripped 2 bases from V and 2 bases from J, with 10 bases between. The DNA of the CDR3 is TGTGCCAGCAGCGTGGGGACACCAAACACCGGGGAGCTGTTTTTT. Translating it yields CASSVGTPNTGELFF.

This chain uses TRBV7-6 with TRBJ2-3; 9 nucleotides align to TRBD2. J was trimmed by 3 bases and V by 5 bases; bases with no gene match: 3. The CDR3 runs 14 residues. In germline, CDR1 is SGHVS, CDR2 FNYEAQ. The DNA of the CDR3 is TGTGCCAGCAGCCCGGGACTAGCAACAGATACGCAGTATTTT. Translated, it gives CASSPGLATDTQYF.

The gene calls are TRBV4-3 and TRBJ2-1, with unresolved D. Trimming took off 3 bases at V and 8 bases at J, with 5 bases between the two ends. CDR1 is LGHNA, CDR2 YSLEER, per germline. The CDR3 sequence is 11 residues long. The CDR3 spells CASSQGDEQFF. Here the CDR3 DNA reads TGCGCCAGCAGCCAGGGCGATGAGCAGTTCTTC.

This chain uses TRBV27 with TRBJ1-6, with D unresolved. The CDR3 length is 15 residues. The V end lost 6 bases, the J end lost 1 base, and 10 bases lay between the germline ends. Germline values: CDR1 MNHEY, CDR2 SMNVEV (reference sequence). The CDR3 here is CASSPPGSYNSPLHF. The DNA for the CDR3 is TGTGCCAGCAGCCCACCGGGGTCCTATAATTCACCCCTCCACTTT.

This clone appeared a single time. CDR3 amino acids: CASRRTVSTDTQYF. The CDR3 bases are TGTGCCAGCAGGAGGACAGTTAGCACAGATACGCAGTATTTT. V gene TRBV6-5 combines with J gene TRBJ2-3; maybe TRBD1 (6 bases). The V gene's germline CDR1 is MNHEY and CDR2 SVGAGI. The CDR3 is 14 amino acids. Trimming stripped 6 bases from V and 0 bases from J, with 10 bases between.

This chain connects TRBV14 to TRBJ1-1, with 7 positions matching TRBD1. This CDR3 has 16 amino acids. V shed 2 bases, J shed 12 bases, and the junction held 18 bases outside the gene matches. CDR1 and CDR2 from the germline V gene are SGHDN and FVKESK. For the CDR3, the DNA is TGTGCCAGCAGCCAACCCGGACAGGTGTGGGGGGCTAAAACTTTCTTT. Protein: CASSQPGQVWGAKTFF.

The rearrangement uses TRBV5-1 and TRBJ2-1; 13 nucleotides agree with TRBD2. J was trimmed by 4 bases and V by 0 bases; bases with no gene match: 7. Germline CDR1 is SGHRS and CDR2 is YFSETQ. This CDR3 comprises 18 residues. CDR3 sequence (DNA): TGCGCCAGCAGCTTGGCCGGACTAGCGGGGGTAGGGTACAATGAGCAGTTCTTC. It is translated as CASSLAGLAGVGYNEQFF.

This rearrangement joins TRBV18 to TRBJ1-5, with no clear D. The CDR3 totals 16 residues. Trimming cost V 0 bases and J 1 base, with 10 bases left between them. Germline V gene data show CDR1 as KGHSH and CDR2 as LQKENI. Written as DNA, the CDR3 is TGTGCCAGCTCACCACCGGGGAGCCTAAGCAATCAGCCCCAGCATTTT. Encoded protein: CASSPPGSLSNQPQHF.

This chain connects TRBV27 to TRBJ2-7; 9 bases match TRBD1. CDR1 is MNHEY and CDR2 is SMNVEV in the germline V gene (reference sequence). Losses at the gene ends were 5 bases for V and 2 bases for J; bases not matched to a gene: 1. CDR3 length equals 13 residues. Written as DNA, the CDR3 is TGTGCCAGCAGTGACAGGGGGGCCTACGAGCAGTACTTC. Its translation is CASSDRGAYEQYF.

The rearrangement joins TRBV7-9 to TRBJ2-5; TRBD2 is a possible D gene (7 bases). Germline-derived CDR1 and CDR2 are SEHNR and FQNEAQ (reference sequence). The CDR3 contains 16 residues. V gave up 4 bases and J gave up 1 base, with 16 bases separating them. CDR3 protein: CASSSWGRGPQETQYF. DNA of the CDR3: TGTGCCAGCAGCTCGTGGGGGCGGGGGCCCCAAGAGACCCAGTACTTC.

This sequence joins TRBV9 and TRBJ1-5; a possible D gene is TRBD1 (6 bases). Trimming left V 3 bases short and J 9 bases short, with 13 bases between. Germline assignment: CDR1 SGDLS and CDR2 YYNGEE. This CDR3 contains 13 residues. The CDR3 reads CASSATGQGPQHF. In DNA form, the CDR3 reads TGTGCCAGCAGCGCGACAGGTCAGGGGCCCCAGCATTTT. The whole variable domain, filled in from reference TRBV9 and TRBJ1-5, reads DSGVTQTPKHLITATGQRVTLRCSPRSGDLSVYWYQQSLDQGLQFLIQYYNGEERAKGNILERFSAQQFPDLHSELNLSSLELGDSALYFCASSATGQGPQHFGDGTRLSIL.

The chain joins TRBV30 to TRBJ2-7; D not resolved. CDR1 is GTSNPN and CDR2 is SVGIG in the germline V gene (reference sequence). The length of the CDR3 is 14 residues. Trimming pared 4 bases from V and 2 bases from J, leaving 15 bases between. CDR3 loop: CAWKLGQATYEQYF. As DNA, the CDR3 is TGTGCCTGGAAGTTAGGCCAGGCAACCTACGAGCAGTACTTC.

The V call is TRBV5-1, the J call TRBJ2-2; tentative D call: TRBD2 (5 bases). V lost 4 bases to trimming and J lost 2 bases, with 15 bases between them. Germline V CDR1 and CDR2: SGHRS, YFSETQ. The CDR3 covers 16 residues. CDR3 coding DNA: TGCGCCAGCAGCGAATGGGCCGGAGGAAACACCGGGGAGCTGTTTTTT. Amino acids: CASSEWAGGNTGELFF.

The chain uses TRBV6-4 and TRBJ1-4; 10 positions match TRBD1. Looked up from germline, CDR1 is MRHNA and CDR2 is SNTAGT. The CDR3 sequence is 18 residues long. V shed 6 bases and J 6 bases; nucleotides not matched to a gene: 16. The CDR3 loop is CASSHSRDRGRVDEKLFF. The CDR3 DNA sequence: TGTGCCAGCAGCCACAGTAGGGACAGGGGACGAGTTGATGAAAAACTGTTTTTT.

The chain combines TRBV30 with TRBJ1-2, with D unresolved. The germline V gene encodes CDR1 GTSNPN and CDR2 SVGIG (reference sequence). There are 12 residues in the CDR3. V was shortened by 1 base and J by 7 bases, with 10 bases between the two germline ends. The CDR3 spells CAWSADIPGYTF. CDR3 bases: TGTGCCTGGAGTGCAGACATTCCTGGCTACACCTTC. Looking up the rest from reference TRBV30 and TRBJ1-2 gives the full variable domain: SQTIHQWPATLVQPVGSPLSLECTVEGTSNPNLYWYRQAAGRGLQLLFYSVGIGQISSEVPQNLSASRPQDRQFILSSKKLLLSDSGFYLCAWSADIPGYTFGSGTRLTVV.

For the CDR3, the DNA is TGCGCCAGCAGCCACGGGGGTAGCTCCTACAATGAGCAGTTCTTC. The encoded protein is CASSHGGSSYNEQFF. The chain recombines TRBV4-3 with TRBJ2-1; TRBD2 might be the D (6 bases). Looked up from germline, CDR1 is LGHNA and CDR2 is YSLEER. This CDR3 comprises 15 residues. Trimming shortened V by 3 bases and J by 0 bases, and 9 bases separated the two germline ends.

This chain links TRBV4-3 with TRBJ2-5, with 7 bases fitting TRBD2. Trimming took 10 bases from V and 4 from J; bases not matched to a gene: 12. Germline CDR1 reads LGHNA; CDR2 reads YSLEER. CDR3 size: 14 residues. DNA for the CDR3: TGCGCCACCTTTCTCTGCTGGGGGGGAGAGACCCAGTACTTC. It yields the protein CATFLCWGGETQYF.

This clone appeared a single time. The chain employs TRBV6-5 and TRBJ1-1; D possibly corresponds to TRBD1 (5 bases). The CDR3 spans 12 residues. Germline-derived CDR1 and CDR2 are MNHEY and SVGAGI. Trimming stripped 8 bases from V and 5 bases from J, with 12 bases between. CDR3 in DNA: TGTGCCAGCCGTCGGGGGGGTACTGAAGCTTTCTTT. Its protein is CASRRGGTEAFF.

The genes are TRBV6-6 and TRBJ2-3; possible D gene TRBD1, 5 bases. CDR3 length: 13 residues. V lost 6 bases, J lost 9 bases, and 16 bases lay in between. Germline-derived CDR1 and CDR2 are MNHNY and SVGAGI (reference sequence). CDR3 protein: CASSPLTVATQYF. DNA for the CDR3: TGTGCCAGCAGCCCCCTGACAGTGGCCACGCAGTATTTT.

The chain combines TRBV6-5 with TRBJ1-5, with a possible D match to TRBD1 (5 bases). Germline-derived CDR1 and CDR2 are MNHEY and SVGAGI. The CDR3 loop spans 14 amino acids. V was shortened by 3 bases and J by 5 bases, with 11 bases between the two germline ends. DNA of the CDR3: TGTGCCAGCAGTTATCATTCCAGGGATCAGCCCCAGCATTTT. It specifies CASSYHSRDQPQHF.

This clone was picked up one time. This chain connects TRBV9 to TRBJ2-3; TRBD2 matches at 9 bases. This CDR3 comprises 15 residues. Germline loops: CDR1 SGDLS, CDR2 YYNGEE. The trim removed 0 bases at V and 5 bases at J, leaving 4 bases unmatched. CDR3 sequence reads: CASSVARTSEDTQYF. In nucleotides, the CDR3 is TGTGCCAGCAGCGTAGCTCGGACTAGCGAAGATACGCAGTATTTT.